This TCR beta chain was profiled in a study of blood T cell repertoires in COVID-19. At the level of the study: There were acute and convalescent COVID-19 samples, and they came from the United States, Italy and Spain. PBMCs, B-cell-depleted T cells, or T cells provided the cDNA or gDNA that made up the material.

The Seattle patients, enrolled during active infection, were followed longitudinally. Authors' processing steps: How many nucleated cells were present was estimated from reference gene primer amplification. Sequencing used immunoSEQ multiplex PCR; TCRdb keeps in-frame clones, though not all of them. The V and J calls and the clone size are those of that table, but D and trimming were determined from the DNA. This sample has about 370,000 clones, with more than 80% found just once. This CDR3 region has 15 residues. Per the germline V gene, CDR1 is MGHDK and CDR2 is SYGVNS. V dropped 1 base and J dropped 7 bases, with 14 bases sitting between them.

This TCR derives from a woman in her twenties or thirties with COVID-19, enrolled during active disease. The chain couples TRBV25-1 to TRBJ1-5, with D possibly matching TRBD1 (6 bases). Sequencing was performed on peripheral blood. The CDR3 bases are TGTGCCAGCAGTGAATCGGGGGGGGCAAACCAGCCCCAGCATTTT. Residues: CASSESGGANQPQHF.